These T cell receptor beta chains were read from a single sample in a study of blood T cell repertoires in COVID-19. TCRdb keeps only in-frame clones here, not all; method: immunoSEQ multiplex PCR. Of 250,000 or so clones listed, about four fifths were seen once; the top ten hold about 9%. The sample consisted of peripheral blood. The origin of the receptors is a man aged 80 or over with acute or convalescent COVID-19. Each CDR3 is given without its conserved first and last residue. The order of the fields is J gene, V gene, CDR3 protein.

j_call: TRBJ1-3
v_call: TRBV19
cdr3_aa: ASNGPRHSGNTIY

j_call: TRBJ2-7
v_call: TRBV28
cdr3_aa: ASRITGMEQY

j_call: TRBJ2-3
v_call: TRBV4-1
cdr3_aa: ASSQEGEAVTDTQY

j_call: TRBJ1-2
v_call: TRBV5-1
cdr3_aa: ASSLALHREGDYGYT

j_call: TRBJ2-4
v_call: TRBV18
cdr3_aa: ASSPPGQGAKNIQY

j_call: TRBJ1-1
v_call: TRBV7-6
cdr3_aa: ASSTDRIMNTEAF

j_call: TRBJ2-3
v_call: TRBV5-1
cdr3_aa: ASSLVGSYTDTQY

j_call: TRBJ1-1
v_call: TRBV4-2
cdr3_aa: ASSPEDRMNTEAF

j_call: TRBJ2-1
v_call: TRBV10-3
cdr3_aa: AISESSPSGSYNEQF

j_call: TRBJ2-7
v_call: TRBV5-1
cdr3_aa: ASSRDRNYEQY

j_call: TRBJ2-7
v_call: TRBV24-1
cdr3_aa: ATSDLHRGGTYYEQY

j_call: TRBJ2-1
v_call: TRBV5-1
cdr3_aa: ASSTSGGLSYNEQF

j_call: TRBJ2-1
v_call: TRBV2
cdr3_aa: ASSSPGGPTLYSYNEQF

j_call: TRBJ2-2
v_call: TRBV24-1
cdr3_aa: ATSDSGQITGELF

j_call: TRBJ2-1
v_call: TRBV9
cdr3_aa: ASSVVPGGPGEQF

j_call: TRBJ2-3
v_call: TRBV24-1
cdr3_aa: ATSHSIVLGGSTDTQY

j_call: TRBJ1-2
v_call: TRBV11-2
cdr3_aa: ASSLRQATNYGYT

j_call: TRBJ1-6
v_call: TRBV12-3/TRBV12-4
cdr3_aa: ASRGPLALH

j_call: TRBJ1-1
v_call: TRBV9
cdr3_aa: ASSLLTGAGGTEAF

j_call: TRBJ2-1
v_call: TRBV2
cdr3_aa: ASTRDSLDPEQF

j_call: TRBJ2-3
v_call: TRBV11-2
cdr3_aa: ASSLGLAVSTDTQY

j_call: TRBJ2-3
v_call: TRBV4-1
cdr3_aa: ASSQGIAGGTKDTQY

j_call: TRBJ1-5
v_call: TRBV6-6
cdr3_aa: ASSYAGSNQPQH

j_call: TRBJ1-1
v_call: TRBV2
cdr3_aa: ASSGQSNTEAF

j_call: TRBJ2-7
v_call: TRBV28
cdr3_aa: ASSLYPQGGSPREQY

j_call: TRBJ2-7
v_call: TRBV7-9
cdr3_aa: ASSFGTGGGSSYEQY

j_call: TRBJ1-6
v_call: TRBV5-4
cdr3_aa: ASSNRGYNSPLH

j_call: TRBJ1-4
v_call: TRBV29-1
cdr3_aa: TALDEKLF

j_call: TRBJ2-7
v_call: TRBV2
cdr3_aa: ASRKGQTYEQY

j_call: TRBJ1-4
v_call: TRBV5-1
cdr3_aa: ASSLVKGTGDEKLF

j_call: TRBJ1-4
v_call: TRBV6-1
cdr3_aa: ASSESGGYEKLF

j_call: TRBJ2-1
v_call: TRBV2
cdr3_aa: ASSEGGGPYNEQF

j_call: TRBJ1-1
v_call: TRBV12-3/TRBV12-4
cdr3_aa: ASSSRVNTEAF

j_call: TRBJ2-3
v_call: TRBV24-1
cdr3_aa: ATANADTQY

j_call: TRBJ2-7
v_call: TRBV5-1
cdr3_aa: ASRGGTWLDEQY

j_call: TRBJ2-3
v_call: TRBV27
cdr3_aa: ASSLAMGPSTQY

j_call: TRBJ1-6
v_call: TRBV5-1
cdr3_aa: ASSLGTGDNSPLH

j_call: TRBJ2-2
v_call: TRBV11-2
cdr3_aa: ASSFRTSGGGRIGELF

j_call: TRBJ1-2
v_call: TRBV7-9
cdr3_aa: ASSLRDRGDGYT

j_call: TRBJ2-1
v_call: TRBV5-1
cdr3_aa: ASSFEGLNEQF